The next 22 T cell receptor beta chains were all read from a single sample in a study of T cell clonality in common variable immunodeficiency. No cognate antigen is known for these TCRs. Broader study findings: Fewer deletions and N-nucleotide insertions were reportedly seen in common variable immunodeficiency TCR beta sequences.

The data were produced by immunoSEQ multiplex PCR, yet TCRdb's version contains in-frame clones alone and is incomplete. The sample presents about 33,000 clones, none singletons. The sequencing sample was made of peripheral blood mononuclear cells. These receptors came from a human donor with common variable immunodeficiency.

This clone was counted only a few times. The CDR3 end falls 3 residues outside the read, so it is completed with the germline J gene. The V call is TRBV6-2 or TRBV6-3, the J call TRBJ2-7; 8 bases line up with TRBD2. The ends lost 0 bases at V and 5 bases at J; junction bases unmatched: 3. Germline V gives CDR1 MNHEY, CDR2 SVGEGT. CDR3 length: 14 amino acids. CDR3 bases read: TGTGCCAGCAGTTACTCTGGCGGGGGGAACGAG. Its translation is CASSYSGGGNE. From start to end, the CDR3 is CASSYSGGGNEQYF.

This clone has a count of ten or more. Incomplete CDR3 DNA: TGTGCCAGCAGTGGGGGGACTAGCGGGGATTCCTACGAG. The encoded protein is CASSGGTSGDSYE. The entire CDR3 reads CASSGGTSGDSYEQYF. This chain links TRBV2 with TRBJ2-7; 13 bases match TRBD2. The missing CDR3 end, 3 residues past where the read stops, is filled in from the germline J gene. With V trimmed by 4 bases and J by 1 base, 4 bases remained unmatched. This CDR3 is 16 amino acids long. Germline CDR1 SNHLY, CDR2 FYNNEI.

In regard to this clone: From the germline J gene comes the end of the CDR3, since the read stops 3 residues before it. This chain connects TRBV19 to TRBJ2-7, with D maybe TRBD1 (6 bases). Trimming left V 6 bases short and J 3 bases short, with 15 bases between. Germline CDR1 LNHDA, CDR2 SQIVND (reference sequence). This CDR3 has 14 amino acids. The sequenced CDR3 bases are TGTGCCAGTAGACCGGGACACGAGGACTACGAG. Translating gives CASRPGHEDYE. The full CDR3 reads CASRPGHEDYEQYF.

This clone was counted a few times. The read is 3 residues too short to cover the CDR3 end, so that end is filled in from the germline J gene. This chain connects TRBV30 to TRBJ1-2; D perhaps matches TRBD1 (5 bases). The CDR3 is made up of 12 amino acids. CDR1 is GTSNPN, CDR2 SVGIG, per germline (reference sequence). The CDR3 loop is CAWTDGREGYTF. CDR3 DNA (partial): TGTGCCTGGACAGATGGCAGGGAGGGC.

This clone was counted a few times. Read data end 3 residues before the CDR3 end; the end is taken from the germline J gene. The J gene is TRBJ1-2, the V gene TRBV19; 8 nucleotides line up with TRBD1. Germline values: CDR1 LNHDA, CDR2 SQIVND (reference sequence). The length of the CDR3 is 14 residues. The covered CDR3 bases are TGTGCCAGTAGTACCGACAGGGGAGTGGGCGGC. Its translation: CASSTDRGVGG. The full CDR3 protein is CASSTDRGVGGYTF.

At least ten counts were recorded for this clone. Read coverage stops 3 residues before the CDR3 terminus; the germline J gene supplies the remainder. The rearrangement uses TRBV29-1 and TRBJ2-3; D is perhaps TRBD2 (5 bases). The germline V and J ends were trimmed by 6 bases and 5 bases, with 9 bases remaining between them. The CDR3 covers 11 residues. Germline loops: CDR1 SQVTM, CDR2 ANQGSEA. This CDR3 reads CSVDSGDTQYF. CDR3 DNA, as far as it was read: TGCAGCGTGGACTCCGGAGATACG.

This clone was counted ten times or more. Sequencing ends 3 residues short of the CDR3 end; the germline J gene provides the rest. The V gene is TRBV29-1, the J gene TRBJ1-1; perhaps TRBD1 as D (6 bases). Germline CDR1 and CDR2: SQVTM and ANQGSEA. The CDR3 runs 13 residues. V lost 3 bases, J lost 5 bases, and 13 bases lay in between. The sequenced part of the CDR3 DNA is TGCAGCGTTGAGGAGTCCAGGGGAACTGAA. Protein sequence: CSVEESRGTE. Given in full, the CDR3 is CSVEESRGTEAFF.

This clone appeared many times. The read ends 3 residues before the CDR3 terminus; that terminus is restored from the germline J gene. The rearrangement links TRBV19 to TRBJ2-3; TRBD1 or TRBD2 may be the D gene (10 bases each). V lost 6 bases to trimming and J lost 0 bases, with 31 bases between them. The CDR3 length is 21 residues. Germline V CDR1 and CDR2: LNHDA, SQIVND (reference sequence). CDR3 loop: CASSLDRGLAGAGFSTDTQYF. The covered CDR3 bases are TGTGCCAGTAGCCTCGACAGGGGGCTAGCGGGGGCCGGATTCAGCACAGATACG.

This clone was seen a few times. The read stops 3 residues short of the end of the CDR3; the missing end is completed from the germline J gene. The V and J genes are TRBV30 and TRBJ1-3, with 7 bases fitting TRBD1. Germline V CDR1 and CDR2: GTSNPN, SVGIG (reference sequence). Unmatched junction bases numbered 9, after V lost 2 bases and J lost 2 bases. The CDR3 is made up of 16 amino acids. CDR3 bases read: TGTGCCTGGAGTACCCCGGCAGGGGGTGCTGGAAACACC. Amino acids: CAWSTPAGGAGNT. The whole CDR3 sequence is CAWSTPAGGAGNTIYF.

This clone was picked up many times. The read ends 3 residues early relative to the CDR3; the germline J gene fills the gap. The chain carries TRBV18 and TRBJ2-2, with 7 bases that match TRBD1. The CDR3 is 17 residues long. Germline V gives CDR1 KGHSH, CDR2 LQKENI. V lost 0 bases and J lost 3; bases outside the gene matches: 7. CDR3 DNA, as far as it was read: TGTGCCAGCTCACCACCTACCCGACAGGGAGACACCGGGGAG. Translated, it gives CASSPPTRQGDTGE. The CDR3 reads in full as CASSPPTRQGDTGELFF.

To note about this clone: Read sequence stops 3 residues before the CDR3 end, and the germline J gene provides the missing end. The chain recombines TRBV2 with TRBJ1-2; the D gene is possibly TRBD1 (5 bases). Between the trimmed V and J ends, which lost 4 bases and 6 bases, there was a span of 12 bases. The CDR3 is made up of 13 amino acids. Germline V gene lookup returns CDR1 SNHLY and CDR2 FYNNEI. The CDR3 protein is CASSGRGADGYTF. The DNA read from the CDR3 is TGTGCCAGCAGTGGACGAGGGGCAGATGGC.

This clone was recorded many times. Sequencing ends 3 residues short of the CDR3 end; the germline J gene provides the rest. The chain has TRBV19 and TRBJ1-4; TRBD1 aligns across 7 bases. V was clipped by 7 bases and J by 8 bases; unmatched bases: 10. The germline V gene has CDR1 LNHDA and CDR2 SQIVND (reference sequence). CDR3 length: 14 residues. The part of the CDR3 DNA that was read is TGTGCCAGTAACGAACAGGGGTCTTCAGAAAAA. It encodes CASNEQGSSEK. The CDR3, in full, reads CASNEQGSSEKLFF.

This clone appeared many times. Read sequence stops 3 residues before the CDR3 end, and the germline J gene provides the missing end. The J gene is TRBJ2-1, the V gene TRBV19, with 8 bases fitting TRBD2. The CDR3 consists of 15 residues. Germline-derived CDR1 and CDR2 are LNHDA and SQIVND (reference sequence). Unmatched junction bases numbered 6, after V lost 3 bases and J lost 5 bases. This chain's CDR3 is CASSISGGGHNEQFF. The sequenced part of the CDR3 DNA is TGTGCCAGTAGTATTTCGGGGGGGGGCCACAATGAG. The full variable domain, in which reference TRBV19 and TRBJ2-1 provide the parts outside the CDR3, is DGGITQSPKYLFRKEGQNVTLSCEQNLNHDAMYWYRQDPGQGLRLIYYSQIVNDFQKGDIAEGYSVSREKKESFPLTVTSAQKNPTAFYLCASSISGGGHNEQFFGPGTRLTVL.

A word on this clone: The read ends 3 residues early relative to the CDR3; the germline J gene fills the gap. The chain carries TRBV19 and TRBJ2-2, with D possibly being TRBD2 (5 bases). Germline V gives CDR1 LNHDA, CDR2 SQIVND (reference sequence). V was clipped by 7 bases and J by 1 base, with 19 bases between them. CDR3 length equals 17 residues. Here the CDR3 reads CASTPSVGLMNTGELFF. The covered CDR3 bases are TGTGCCAGTACCCCCTCGGTCGGACTGATGAACACCGGGGAG.

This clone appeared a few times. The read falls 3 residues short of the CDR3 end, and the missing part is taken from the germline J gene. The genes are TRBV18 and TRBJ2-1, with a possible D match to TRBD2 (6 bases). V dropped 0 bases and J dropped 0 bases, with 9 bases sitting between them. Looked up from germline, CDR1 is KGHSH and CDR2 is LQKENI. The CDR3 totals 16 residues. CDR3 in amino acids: CASSPPGGDSYNEQFF. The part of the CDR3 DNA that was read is TGTGCCAGCTCACCACCGGGGGGTGACTCCTACAATGAG.

The sequenced part of the CDR3 DNA is TGTGCCAGCAGCCCGGGACAGGGGGACACCGGGGAG. Amino acids: CASSPGQGDTGE. The complete CDR3 protein is CASSPGQGDTGELFF. The chain combines TRBV7-9 with TRBJ2-2, with 11 bases identical to TRBD1. The CDR3 end is not reached by the read, which stops 3 residues before it; the germline J gene fills it in. J gave up 3 bases and V 5 bases, and 2 bases lay outside the gene matches. Germline CDR1 and CDR2: SEHNR and FQNEAQ (reference sequence). This CDR3 contains 15 residues.

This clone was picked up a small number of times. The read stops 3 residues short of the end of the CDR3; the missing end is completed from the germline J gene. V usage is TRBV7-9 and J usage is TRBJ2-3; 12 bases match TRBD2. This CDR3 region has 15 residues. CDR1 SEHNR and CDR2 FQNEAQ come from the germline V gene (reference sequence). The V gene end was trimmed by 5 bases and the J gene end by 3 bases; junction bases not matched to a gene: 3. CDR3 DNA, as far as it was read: TGTGCCAGCAGCGTGACTAGCGGGGGAACAGATACG. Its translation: CASSVTSGGTDT. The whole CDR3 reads CASSVTSGGTDTQYF.

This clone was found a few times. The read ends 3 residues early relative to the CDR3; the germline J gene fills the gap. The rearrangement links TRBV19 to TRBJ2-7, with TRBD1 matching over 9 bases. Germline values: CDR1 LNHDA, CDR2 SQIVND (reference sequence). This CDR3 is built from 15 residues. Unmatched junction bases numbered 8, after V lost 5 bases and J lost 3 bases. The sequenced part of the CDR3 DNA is TGTGCCAGTAGTGGTTCCGGGACAGGGATCTACGAG. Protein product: CASSGSGTGIYE. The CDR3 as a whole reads CASSGSGTGIYEQYF.

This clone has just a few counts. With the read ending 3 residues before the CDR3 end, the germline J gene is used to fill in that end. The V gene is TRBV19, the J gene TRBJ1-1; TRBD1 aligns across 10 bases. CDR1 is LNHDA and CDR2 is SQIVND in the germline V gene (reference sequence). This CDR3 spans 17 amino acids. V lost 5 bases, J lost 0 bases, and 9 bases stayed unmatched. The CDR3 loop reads CASSLPGQGYMNTEAFF. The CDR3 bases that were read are TGTGCCAGTAGTCTTCCGGGACAGGGGTACATGAACACTGAA.

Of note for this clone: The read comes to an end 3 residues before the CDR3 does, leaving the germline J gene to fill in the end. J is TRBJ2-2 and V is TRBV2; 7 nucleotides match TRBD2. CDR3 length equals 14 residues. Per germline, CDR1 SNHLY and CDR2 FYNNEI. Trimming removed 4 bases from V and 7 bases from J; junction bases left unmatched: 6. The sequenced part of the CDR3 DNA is TGTGCCAGCAGTGTCCGCGGGGGTGGCGGGGAG. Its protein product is CASSVRGGGGE. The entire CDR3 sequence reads CASSVRGGGGELFF.

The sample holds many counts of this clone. The CDR3 bases that were read are TGCAGTGGGAGAGGTCTTAGCGAGGTAGAGACC. It translates to CSGRGLSEVET. The full CDR3 protein is CSGRGLSEVETQYF. The chain recombines TRBV20-1 with TRBJ2-5; D may be TRBD2 (5 bases). Read data end 3 residues before the CDR3 end; the end is taken from the germline J gene. The CDR3 totals 14 residues. The V gene's germline CDR1 is DFQATT and CDR2 SNEGSKA (reference sequence). V was trimmed by 7 bases and J by 4 bases, leaving 19 bases between them.

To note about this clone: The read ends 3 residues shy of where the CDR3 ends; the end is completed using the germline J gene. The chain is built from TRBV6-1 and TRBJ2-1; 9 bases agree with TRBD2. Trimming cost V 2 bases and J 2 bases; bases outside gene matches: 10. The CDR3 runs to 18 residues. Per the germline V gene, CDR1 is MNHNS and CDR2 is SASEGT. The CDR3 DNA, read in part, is TGTGCCAGCAGTGAAAGGCACCTACTAGCGGGTGCCTACAATGAG. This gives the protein CASSERHLLAGAYNE. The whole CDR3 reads CASSERHLLAGAYNEQFF.